The 8 T cell receptor beta chains reported below all come from one sample, sequenced in a study of T cells after yellow fever vaccination. TCRdb independently ran MiXCR on the 5' RACE reads; one entry per CDR3 protein. Here the sample spans about 350,000 distinct CDR3 sequences, over 4% being singletons. The sample was PBMCs, taken 5 days after the yellow fever booster vaccination. Receptor source: a man younger than 30 who received the YFV17D yellow fever vaccine.

The chain is built from TRBV5-1 and TRBJ2-3; the match to TRBD2 covers 8 bases. Per the germline V gene, CDR1 is SGHRS and CDR2 is YFSETQ. The CDR3 has 16 residues. The V and J ends lost 3 bases and 9 bases, in that order; junction bases with no gene match: 15. CDR3 residues: CASSSQRGFPGDTQYF. Here the CDR3 DNA reads TGCGCCAGCAGCTCCCAGCGGGGGTTCCCAGGTGACACGCAGTATTTT.

This chain connects TRBV2 to TRBJ2-5, with 11 bases matching TRBD2. Unmatched junction bases numbered 6, after V lost 6 bases and J lost 0 bases. The CDR3 totals 16 residues. Germline-derived CDR1 and CDR2 are SNHLY and FYNNEI. The CDR3 loop reads CASRVRLAGNQETQYF. DNA of the CDR3: TGTGCCAGCAGGGTCCGACTAGCGGGAAACCAAGAGACCCAGTACTTC.

V gene TRBV4-1 combines with J gene TRBJ2-7; tentative D call: TRBD1 (6 bases). Germline CDR1 reads MGHRA; CDR2 reads YSYEKL. CDR3 length: 14 amino acids. Trimming cost V 2 bases and J 5 bases, with 13 bases left between them. CDR3 residues: CASSQLQGSHEQYF. CDR3 nucleotides: TGCGCCAGCAGCCAACTACAGGGTTCCCACGAGCAGTACTTC.

This clonotype turned up a few times. CDR3 DNA sequence: TGTGCCAGCAACGTCGGGGGGAACACCGGGGAGCTGTTTTTT. This codes for CASNVGGNTGELFF. This chain connects TRBV6-5 to TRBJ2-2, with D perhaps matching TRBD2 (6 bases). This CDR3 has 14 residues. The V end lost 7 bases, the J end lost 1 base, and 10 bases lay between the germline ends. Germline V gene lookup returns CDR1 MNHEY and CDR2 SVGAGI.

The CDR3 reads CASSLFGRGSNTDTQYF. CDR3 nucleotide sequence: TGTGCCAGCAGTTTATTCGGACGGGGGTCAAACACAGATACGCAGTATTTT. The chain has TRBV12-3 or TRBV12-4 and TRBJ2-3, with D maybe TRBD2 (6 bases). This CDR3 is built from 17 residues. The V end lost 2 bases, the J end lost 2 bases, and 17 bases lay between the germline ends.

This clonotype has a handful of counts. This chain uses TRBV6-1 with TRBJ2-7; 9 bases are shared with TRBD1. V lost 6 bases to trimming and J lost 0 bases; unmatched junction nucleotides: 0. CDR1 and CDR2 (germline): MNHNS, SASEGT. This CDR3 is built from 13 residues. The CDR3 loop is CASRGQGSYEQYV. CDR3 coding DNA: TGTGCCAGCAGGGGACAGGGCTCCTACGAGCAGTACGTC.

CDR3 bases: TGTGCCAGCAGCGAGACAGGGACAGGGGAGCTGTTTTTT. This encodes CASSETGTGELFF. The genes are TRBV7-9 and TRBJ2-2; 7 bases match TRBD1. The V segment lost 5 bases and the J segment 8 bases; nucleotides outside the gene matches: 5. The CDR3 is 13 amino acids. Germline CDR1 SEHNR, CDR2 FQNEAQ (reference sequence).

This clonotype was counted between two and nine times. The chain links TRBV20-1 to TRBJ2-1; D tentatively fits TRBD1 or TRBD2 (5 bases each). This CDR3 contains 14 residues. The germline V gene encodes CDR1 DFQATT and CDR2 SNEGSKA (reference sequence). V was trimmed by 1 base and J by 7 bases, leaving 14 bases between them. The CDR3 DNA follows: TGCAGTGCTAGAGGTCCGGGGCCATTTAATGAGCAGTTCTTC. This encodes CSARGPGPFNEQFF.